What follows is one TCR beta chain and its context. Its antigen is as yet unknown. This sample was included in a study of vaccination effects on CD4 cells after COVID-19. For the study at large: Sampling occurred a median 72 days post second dose, range 14 to 241. Culturing of 1.5 million to 2.5 million PBMC per well took place with around 9.6 IU/ml IL-2 and around 10 ug/ml peptides. Study outcomes and limitations: Healthy vaccinees showed cross-reactivity with common cold coronaviruses in only 1 of 255 vaccine-induced clones.

Germline lookup yields CDR1 SGHNT and CDR2 YENEEA. CDR3 length: 16 amino acids. V lost 11 bases and J 1 base, leaving 20 bases between the germline ends. The protocol was immunoSEQ multiplex PCR, while the TCRdb copy is restricted to in-frame clones and leaves out a portion. The table records fewer than 60,000 clones, under 85% of them present only once. At the end of 9 to 11 days of culture, CD4+ T cells were isolated. Two-dose vaccination with either BNT162b2 or mRNA-1273 was given to the participants. Nobody among the vaccine recipients had prior SARS-CoV-2 infection (nucleocapsid antibodies were negative).

The chain has TRBV11-3 and TRBJ2-2; D possibly corresponds to TRBD2 (6 bases). The specimen comprised CD4+ T cells from PBMCs cultured without peptide, sampled after COVID-19 vaccination. The source is a human donor who received a COVID-19 vaccine. CDR3 sequence (DNA): TGTGCCTCCTCGGACGGGGTAGCGGTGAACACCGGGGAGCTGTTTTTT. Amino acids: CASSDGVAVNTGELFF. The complete variable domain, with remaining parts taken from reference TRBV11-3 and TRBJ2-2, reads EAGVVQSPRYKIIEKKQPVAFWCNPISGHNTLYWYLQNLGQGPELLIRYENEEAVDDSQLPKDRFSAERLKGVDSTLKIQPAELGDSAVYLCASSDGVAVNTGELFFGEGSRLTVL.